This T cell receptor (beta chain) comes out of a study of CD8+ T cells in alopecia areata. PBMCs were stained for CD3, CD4 and CD8, and CD4+ and CD8+ T cells were sorted. The CDR3 has 12 residues. CDR1 is SQVTM and CDR2 is ANQGSEA in the germline V gene. Trimming shortened V by 3 bases and J by 4 bases, and 9 bases separated the two germline ends. Study results and limitations: Lesional scalp displayed greater clonality than normal scalp, most notably in alopecia totalis/universalis.

Concerning this clone itself: Its cognate antigen is unknown.

Following RNA extraction, reverse transcription yielded cDNA that acted as the sequencing template. Sequencing used immunoSEQ multiplex PCR; TCRdb keeps in-frame clones, though not all of them. The repertoire holds about 140,000 clones, with 62% as singletons. Sample: CD8+ T cells sorted from blood. The rearrangement links TRBV29-1 to TRBJ1-2; D is undetermined. The sequence was collected from a human donor in good health. The CDR3: CSVDGRSYGYTF. For the CDR3, the DNA is TGCAGCGTTGACGGCAGATCCTATGGCTACACCTTC.